This T cell receptor (beta chain) is drawn from a study of blood T cell repertoires in COVID-19. Study-level background: Samples came from the United States, Italy and Spain, spanning acute and convalescent COVID-19. The cDNA or gDNA used as material had been derived from T cells, B-cell-depleted T cells, or PBMCs.

The repertoire was sequenced with immunoSEQ multiplex PCR; TCRdb's copy has only in-frame clones and lacks some. The sample records under 250,000 clones, roughly 81% being singletons. The germline CDR1 and CDR2 sequences are WNHNN and SYGVQD (reference sequence). Trimming left V 2 bases short and J 3 bases short, with 15 bases between. The CDR3 is 16 residues long. This clonotype was obtained from a woman aged 45-59 years with active or convalescent COVID-19. The sequencing input was peripheral blood. V gene TRBV10-1 combines with J gene TRBJ2-3, with D possibly being TRBD2 (5 bases). CDR3: CASSERRAVNTDTQYF. The CDR3 DNA is TGCGCCAGCAGTGAGAGAAGAGCGGTAAATACAGATACGCAGTATTTT.